The clone carrying this T cell receptor beta chain was counted a few times. This entry comes from a study of identifying expanded T cells in peripheral blood. The CDR3 covers 13 residues. Germline V lookup: CDR1 MNHEY, CDR2 SMNVEV (reference sequence). The germline V and J ends were trimmed by 5 bases and 8 bases, with 15 bases remaining between them. The table came from immunoSEQ multiplex PCR; TCRdb's copy has only in-frame clones and leaves some out. The sample has nearly 60,000 clones, roughly 87% seen once. This clonotype originated in a person aged 18 to 75 in good health. Source material: blood. The rearrangement joins TRBV27 to TRBJ1-2; the D is unclear. Here the CDR3 reads CASSLLGIGGYTF. The CDR3 DNA sequence: TGTGCCAGCAGTCTCCTGGGGATAGGAGGCTACACCTTC.